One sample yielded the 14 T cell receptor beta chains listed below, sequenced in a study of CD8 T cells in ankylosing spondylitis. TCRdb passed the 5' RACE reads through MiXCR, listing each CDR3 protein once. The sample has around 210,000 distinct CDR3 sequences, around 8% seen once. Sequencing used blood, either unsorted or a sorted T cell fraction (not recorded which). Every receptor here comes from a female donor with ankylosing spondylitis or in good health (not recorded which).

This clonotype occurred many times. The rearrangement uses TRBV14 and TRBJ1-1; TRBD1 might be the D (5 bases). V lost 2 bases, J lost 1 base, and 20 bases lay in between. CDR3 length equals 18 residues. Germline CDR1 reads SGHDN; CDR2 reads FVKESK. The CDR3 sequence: CASSQTQQSGGRNTEAFF. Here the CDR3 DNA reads TGTGCCAGCAGCCAAACTCAGCAGTCGGGGGGTAGGAACACTGAAGCTTTCTTT.

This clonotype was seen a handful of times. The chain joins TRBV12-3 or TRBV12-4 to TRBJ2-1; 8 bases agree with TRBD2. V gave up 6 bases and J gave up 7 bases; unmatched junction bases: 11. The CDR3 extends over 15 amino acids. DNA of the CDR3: TGTGCCAGCAGCCCACCAGCGGGAGCGGGAAATGAGCAGTTCTTC. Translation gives CASSPPAGAGNEQFF.

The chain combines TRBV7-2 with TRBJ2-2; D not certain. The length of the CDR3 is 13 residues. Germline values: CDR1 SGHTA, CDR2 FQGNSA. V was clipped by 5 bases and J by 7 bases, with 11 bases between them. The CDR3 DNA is TGTGCCAGCAGCCCCCGATGGGGCGGGGAGCTGTTTTTT. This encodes CASSPRWGGELFF.

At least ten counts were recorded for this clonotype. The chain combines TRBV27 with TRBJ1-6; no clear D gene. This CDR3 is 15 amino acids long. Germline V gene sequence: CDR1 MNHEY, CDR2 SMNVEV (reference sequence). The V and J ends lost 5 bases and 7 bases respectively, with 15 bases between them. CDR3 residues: CASSPRTWVNSPLHF. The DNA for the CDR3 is TGTGCCAGCAGTCCGCGGACGTGGGTGAATTCACCCCTCCACTTT.

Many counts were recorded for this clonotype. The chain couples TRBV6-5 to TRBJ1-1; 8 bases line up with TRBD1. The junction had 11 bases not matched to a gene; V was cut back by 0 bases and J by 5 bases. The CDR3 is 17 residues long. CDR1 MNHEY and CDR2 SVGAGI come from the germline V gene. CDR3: CASSYSGQVWLGTEAFF. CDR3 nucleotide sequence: TGTGCCAGCAGTTACTCGGGACAGGTTTGGTTGGGTACTGAAGCTTTCTTT.

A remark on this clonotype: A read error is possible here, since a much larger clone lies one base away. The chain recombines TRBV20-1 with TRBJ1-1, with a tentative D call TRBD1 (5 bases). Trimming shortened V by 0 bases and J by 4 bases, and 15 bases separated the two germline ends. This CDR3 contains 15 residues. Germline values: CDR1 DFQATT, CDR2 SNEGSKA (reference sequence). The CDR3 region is CSARESTGAFTEAFF. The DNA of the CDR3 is TGCAGTGCTAGAGAGTCAACCGGGGCCTTCACTGAAGCTTTCTTT.

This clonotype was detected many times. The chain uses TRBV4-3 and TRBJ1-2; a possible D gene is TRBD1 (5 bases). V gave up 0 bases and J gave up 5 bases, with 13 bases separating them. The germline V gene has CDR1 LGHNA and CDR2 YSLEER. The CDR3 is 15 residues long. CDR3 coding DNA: TGCGCCAGCAGCCAAGATTCGGGAGGGGTTTATGGCTACACCTTC. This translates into CASSQDSGGVYGYTF.

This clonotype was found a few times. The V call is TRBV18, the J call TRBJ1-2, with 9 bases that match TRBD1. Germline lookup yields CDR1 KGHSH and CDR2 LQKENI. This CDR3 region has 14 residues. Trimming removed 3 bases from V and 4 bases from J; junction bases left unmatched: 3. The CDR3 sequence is CASSPGQGPYGYTF. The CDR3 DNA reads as TGTGCCAGCTCACCGGGACAGGGTCCCTATGGCTACACCTTC.

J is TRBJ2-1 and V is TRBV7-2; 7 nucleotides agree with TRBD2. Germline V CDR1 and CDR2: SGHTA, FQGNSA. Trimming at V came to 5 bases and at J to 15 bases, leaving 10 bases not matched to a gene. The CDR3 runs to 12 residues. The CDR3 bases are TGTGCCAGCAGCCACACACGAGCGGGGCTGTTCTTC. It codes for CASSHTRAGLFF.

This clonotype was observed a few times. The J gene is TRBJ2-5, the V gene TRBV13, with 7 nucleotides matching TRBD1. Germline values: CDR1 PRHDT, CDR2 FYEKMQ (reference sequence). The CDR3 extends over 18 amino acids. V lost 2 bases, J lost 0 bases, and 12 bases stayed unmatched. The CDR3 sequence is CASSLHPWDSMYQETQYF. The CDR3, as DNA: TGTGCCAGCAGCTTACACCCTTGGGACAGCATGTACCAAGAGACCCAGTACTTC.

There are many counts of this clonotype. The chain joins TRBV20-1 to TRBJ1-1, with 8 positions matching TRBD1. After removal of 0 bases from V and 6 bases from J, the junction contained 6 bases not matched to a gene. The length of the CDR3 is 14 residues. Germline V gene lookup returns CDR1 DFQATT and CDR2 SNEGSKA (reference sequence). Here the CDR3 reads CSAREGRGPSEAFF. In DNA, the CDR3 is TGCAGTGCTAGAGAGGGCAGGGGGCCCTCTGAAGCTTTCTTT.

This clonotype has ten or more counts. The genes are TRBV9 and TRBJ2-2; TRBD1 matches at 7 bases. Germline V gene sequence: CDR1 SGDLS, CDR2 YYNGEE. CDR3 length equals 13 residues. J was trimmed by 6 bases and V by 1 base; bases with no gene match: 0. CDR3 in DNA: TGTGCCAGCAGCGTAAGGGGGCCCGGGGAGCTGTTTTTT. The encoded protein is CASSVRGPGELFF.

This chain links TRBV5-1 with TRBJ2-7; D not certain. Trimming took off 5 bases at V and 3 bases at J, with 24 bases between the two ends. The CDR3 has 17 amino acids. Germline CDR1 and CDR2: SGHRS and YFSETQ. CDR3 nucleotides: TGCGCCAGCAGGGTGTGGTCTGGTCCCCAAACTCACTACGAGCAGTACTTC. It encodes CASRVWSGPQTHYEQYF.

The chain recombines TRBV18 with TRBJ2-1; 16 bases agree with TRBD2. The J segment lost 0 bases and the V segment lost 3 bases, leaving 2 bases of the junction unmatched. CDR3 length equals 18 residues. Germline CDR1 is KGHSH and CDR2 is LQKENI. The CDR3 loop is CASSPGLAGGISYNEQFF. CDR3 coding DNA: TGTGCCAGCTCACCGGGACTAGCGGGAGGGATCTCCTACAATGAGCAGTTCTTC.